The rows below give T cell receptor beta chains drawn from one sample of a study of blood T cell repertoires in COVID-19. Measured with immunoSEQ multiplex PCR; TCRdb has only the in-frame clones, and not every one. The sample includes 200,000 to 250,000 clones, roughly 87% of them seen just once. The sequenced sample was PBMCs or T cells enriched from blood (not recorded which). The source of these receptors is a woman between 25 and 40 years old with acute COVID-19. CDR3s include the opening cysteine and the closing phenylalanine or tryptophan. The D gene is left open where the match is weak. Clone size is stated in some rows and not others, as once, few, many or a class when expanded.

TRBV29-1,TRBJ2-1,TRBD2,.,TGCAGCGTTCCCCCCAGCGGGAGTGCCAATGAGCAGTTCTTC,CSVPPSGSANEQFF
TRBV5-4,TRBJ2-1,TRBD1,.,TGTGCCAGCAGCTTGGGAGGGGGCCCCCACAATGAGCAGTTCTTC,CASSLGGGPHNEQFF
TRBV28,TRBJ2-5,TRBD2,.,TGTGCCAGCAGAAGGGGAGGGCTGGAGACCCAGTACTTC,CASRRGGLETQYF
TRBV5-1,TRBJ2-2,TRBD2,.,TGCGCCAGCAGCTTGGTCCTAGCGGGAGAAACCGTCACCGGGGAGCTGTTTTTT,CASSLVLAGETVTGELFF
TRBV7-9,TRBJ1-4,TRBD1,.,TGTGCCAGCAGCTCGGGACAGGGGGATGAAAAACTGTTTTTT,CASSSGQGDEKLFF
TRBV6-2/TRBV6-3,TRBJ2-7,TRBD1,.,TGTGCCAGCAGTTTCGGACAGGGAAAGCCCTACGAGCAGTACTTC,CASSFGQGKPYEQYF
TRBV15,TRBJ2-7,TRBD2,.,TGTGCCACCAGCAGAGATCCTTGGCGGGAGGGGTACGAGCAGTACTTC,CATSRDPWREGYEQYF
TRBV29-1,TRBJ2-6,TRBD1,.,TGCAGCGCCCGGACAGGAACTGGGGCCAACGTCCTGACTTTC,CSARTGTGANVLTF
TRBV29-1,TRBJ2-1,.,.,TGCAGCGTTGAAGCCAGGGTGTCGGTGCAGTTCTTC,CSVEARVSVQFF
TRBV7-3,TRBJ2-1,.,.,TGTGCCAGCGCTCAAGGCGGGTGGGACAATGAGCAGTTCTTC,CASAQGGWDNEQFF
TRBV19,TRBJ2-7,TRBD1,once,TGTGCCAGTAGTCTGACTTCAGGACAGGGAGTGGCCTACGAGCAGTACTTC,CASSLTSGQGVAYEQYF